A single sample gave rise to the 25 T cell receptor beta chains below, sequenced in a study of vaccination and CD4 T cells after COVID-19. TCRdb re-called the PCR reads through MiXCR, storing one row per CDR3 protein. This repertoire shows some 27,000 distinct CDR3 sequences, 51% found once; its top ten account for more than 5.5%. Time point indicated: late sampling 161 to 241 days after vaccination in a few convalescent patients. This specimen was CD4+ T cells from blood, taken about 7 months after SARS-CoV-2 vaccination. These receptors were taken from a human donor who had recovered from COVID-19.

The rearrangement joins TRBV15 to TRBJ2-1; perhaps TRBD2 as D (6 bases). CDR3 length: 18 residues. V lost 5 bases, J lost 3 bases, and 23 bases lay in between. Germline V gene sequence: CDR1 LNHNV, CDR2 YYDKDF (reference sequence). DNA for the CDR3: TGTGCCACCAGCGGTCCGGGACTCCTGGAAGAGAACTACAATGAGCAGTTCTTC. Translated, it gives CATSGPGLLEENYNEQFF.

This clonotype has a single count. The genes are TRBV6-1 and TRBJ2-3; tentatively, D is TRBD1 (7 bases). Germline assignment: CDR1 MNHNS and CDR2 SASEGT. V lost 5 bases, J lost 1 base, and 13 bases lay in between. There are 15 residues in the CDR3. CDR3 protein: CASSRGRGGTDTQYF. CDR3 nucleotides: TGTGCCAGCAGTAGGGGGCGCGGGGGCACAGATACGCAGTATTTT.

The rearrangement links TRBV7-9 to TRBJ1-6, with D hard to call. Germline V gene sequence: CDR1 SEHNR, CDR2 FQNEAQ (reference sequence). The CDR3 spans 15 residues. V was pared by 1 base and J by 5 bases, with 9 bases between. CDR3 amino acids: CASSLEAANNSPLHF. CDR3 bases: TGTGCCAGCAGCTTAGAGGCCGCGAATAATTCACCCCTCCACTTT.

A few counts support this clonotype. The V call is TRBV7-9, the J call TRBJ2-3; D is unclear. Germline V gene lookup returns CDR1 SEHNR and CDR2 FQNEAQ (reference sequence). With 5 bases removed from V and 3 bases from J, the gap between germline ends came to 9 bases. CDR3 size: 13 residues. The CDR3 region has the DNA TGTGCCAGCAGCCCCCCCTCGACAGATACGCAGTATTTT. Translated, it gives CASSPPSTDTQYF.

The V call is TRBV28, the J call TRBJ2-1; D gene uncertain. Germline V gives CDR1 MDHEN, CDR2 SYDVKM. CDR3 length: 17 amino acids. V was cut by 6 bases and J by 10 bases, with 28 bases left in between. The CDR3 DNA sequence: TGTGCCAGCAGCTCCCGTAGCCCTAGGCGGCGACGAAGGGAGCAGTTCTTC. It encodes CASSSRSPRRRRREQFF. Variable domain in full (rest from reference TRBV28 and TRBJ2-1): DVKVTQSSRYLVKRTGEKVFLECVQDMDHENMFWYRQDPGLGLRLIYFSYDVKMKEKGDIPEGYSVSREKKERFSLILESASTNQTSMYLCASSSRSPRRRRREQFFGPGTRLTVL.

This chain uses TRBV7-4 with TRBJ1-1; weak D call: TRBD1 (5 bases). CDR1 SGHVT and CDR2 SQSDAQ come from the germline V gene. The V and J ends lost 2 bases and 1 base respectively, with 14 bases between them. The CDR3 contains 16 residues. DNA of the CDR3: TGTGCCAGCAGCTTACTGGGAGGACAAGGGAACACTGAAGCTTTCTTT. It yields the protein CASSLLGGQGNTEAFF.

V and J are TRBV27 and TRBJ1-2; D call uncertain. The CDR3 has 13 residues. V lost 5 bases and J lost 2, with 9 bases in between. Germline CDR1 and CDR2: MNHEY and SMNVEV (reference sequence). CDR3 DNA: TGTGCCAGCAGTCCAGGACCGAACTATGGCTACACCTTC. Translated, it gives CASSPGPNYGYTF.

This clonotype was counted between two and nine times. The V and J genes are TRBV7-9 and TRBJ2-5; D possibly uses TRBD1 or TRBD2 (5 bases each). CDR3 size: 15 residues. V was shortened by 5 bases and J by 5 bases, with 18 bases between the two germline ends. Germline assignment: CDR1 SEHNR and CDR2 FQNEAQ (reference sequence). CDR3 nucleotide sequence: TGTGCCAGCAGCACCAGGGTCGCCTGGGGGGAGACCCAGTACTTC. Its protein product is CASSTRVAWGETQYF.

Only a few counts were recorded for this clonotype. The chain carries TRBV21-1 and TRBJ1-1; the table gives TRBD1 as D, unverified against the DNA. TRBV21-1 counts as a pseudogene. The CDR3 sequence is 15 residues long. The CDR3 spells CASSKVDRGATEAFF. In DNA, the CDR3 is TGTGCCAGCAGCAAAGTAGACAGGGGCGCCACTGAAGCTTTCTTT.

The chain recombines TRBV20-1 with TRBJ1-2; TRBD1 matches 9 bases. V lost 6 bases, J lost 0 bases, and 8 bases stayed unmatched. Germline V gives CDR1 DFQATT, CDR2 SNEGSKA (reference sequence). The CDR3 sequence is 15 residues long. In nucleotides, the CDR3 is TGCAGTGCCGCCGAACAGGGGGCGACTAACTATGGCTACACCTTC. Its protein is CSAAEQGATNYGYTF.

The sample holds a few counts of this clonotype. The chain employs TRBV10-3 and TRBJ2-5; a possible D gene is TRBD2 (6 bases). The germline gives CDR1 ENHRY, CDR2 SYGVKD. The CDR3 runs to 12 residues. Trimming removed 11 bases from V and 0 bases from J, with 10 bases in between. CDR3 loop: CASAGNQETQYF. In DNA form, the CDR3 reads TGTGCCTCCGCGGGGAACCAAGAGACCCAGTACTTC.

The chain links TRBV2 to TRBJ2-2; TRBD1 is a possible D gene (5 bases). CDR3 length: 14 residues. The germline gives CDR1 SNHLY, CDR2 FYNNEI. Trimming took 8 bases from V and 1 from J, leaving 11 bases between them. CDR3: CASRWTQNTGELFF. In nucleotides, the CDR3 is TGTGCCAGCCGATGGACACAGAACACCGGGGAGCTGTTTTTT.

The genes are TRBV6-1 and TRBJ2-7; D may be TRBD1 (6 bases). Germline values: CDR1 MNHNS, CDR2 SASEGT. V gave up 6 bases and J gave up 3 bases, with 15 bases separating them. There are 14 residues in the CDR3. The chain's CDR3 is CASSRGDRNYEQYF. The CDR3 DNA reads as TGTGCCAGCAGCCGAGGTGACAGGAACTACGAGCAGTACTTC.

This clonotype was recorded a few times. The chain carries TRBV2 and TRBJ2-1, with TRBD2 as a possible D gene (5 bases). Germline V gives CDR1 SNHLY, CDR2 FYNNEI. This CDR3 is 12 amino acids long. The V end lost 9 bases, the J end lost 8 bases, and 14 bases lay between the germline ends. The CDR3 region is CASITSLDEQFF. CDR3 in DNA: TGTGCCAGTATAACTAGTCTCGATGAGCAGTTCTTC.

CDR3 region: CASSSPGTSGLYEQYF. CDR3 DNA: TGTGCCAGCAGTTCACCCGGGACTAGCGGACTCTACGAGCAGTACTTC. The chain joins TRBV27 to TRBJ2-7; 11 nucleotides agree with TRBD2. V shed 4 bases and J 3 bases; nucleotides not matched to a gene: 8. This CDR3 spans 16 amino acids. The V gene's germline CDR1 is MNHEY and CDR2 SMNVEV (reference sequence).

J is TRBJ2-1 and V is TRBV6-5; 8 nucleotides line up with TRBD2. The germline CDR1 and CDR2 sequences are MNHEY and SVGAGI. The CDR3 length is 13 residues. V gave up 3 bases and J gave up 6 bases; unmatched junction bases: 1. The CDR3 DNA is TGTGCCAGCAGTTATACTAGCGGCAATGAGCAGTTCTTC. Translated, it gives CASSYTSGNEQFF.

V and J are TRBV7-9 and TRBJ2-2; 7 nucleotides match TRBD1. CDR3 length: 15 residues. Germline-derived CDR1 and CDR2 are SEHNR and FQNEAQ (reference sequence). J gave up 5 bases and V 5 bases, and 8 bases lay outside the gene matches. The CDR3 here is CASSVPNRGTGELFF. The CDR3 bases are TGTGCCAGCAGCGTACCCAACAGGGGAACCGGGGAGCTGTTTTTT.

This chain joins TRBV7-3 and TRBJ2-3; D is unclear. Trimming shortened V by 2 bases and J by 2 bases, and 8 bases separated the two germline ends. The CDR3 totals 14 residues. Germline CDR1 is SGHTA and CDR2 is FQGTGA. The CDR3 is CASSLESPTDTQYF. The CDR3 DNA sequence: TGTGCCAGCAGCTTAGAGTCCCCCACAGATACGCAGTATTTT.

This clonotype showed up just once. The CDR3 region has the DNA TGTGCCACCAGCAGAGAAGTCAGGGAAGCTTTCTTT. Its protein product is CATSREVREAFF. The chain carries TRBV15 and TRBJ1-1, with D uncertain. Germline V gives CDR1 LNHNV, CDR2 YYDKDF (reference sequence). The V gene lost 0 bases and the J gene lost 8 bases, with 7 bases spanning the gap. The CDR3 contains 12 residues.

The chain recombines TRBV7-9 with TRBJ2-2; D gene unclear. The CDR3 consists of 14 residues. Germline CDR1 reads SEHNR; CDR2 reads FQNEAQ (reference sequence). V was shortened by 1 base and J by 5 bases, with 8 bases between the two germline ends. CDR3 nucleotide sequence: TGTGCCAGCAGCTTAGGTCAGCCAACCGGGGAGCTGTTTTTT. Its translation: CASSLGQPTGELFF.

The rearrangement links TRBV5-1 to TRBJ2-7; no firm D call. The CDR3 has 14 amino acids. Trimming stripped 0 bases from V and 5 bases from J, with 12 bases between. From germline, CDR1 is SGHRS and CDR2 YFSETQ. In DNA form, the CDR3 reads TGCGCCAGCAGCTTGGAAGGGATTGCCGACGAGCAGTACTTC. Amino acid sequence: CASSLEGIADEQYF. Full variable domain (rest looked up from reference TRBV5-1 and TRBJ2-7): KAGVTQTPRYLIKTRGQQVTLSCSPISGHRSVSWYQQTPGQGLQFLFEYFSETQRNKGNFPGRFSGRQFSNSRSEMNVSTLELGDSALYLCASSLEGIADEQYFGPGTRLTVT.

The rearrangement joins TRBV15 to TRBJ2-3, with 8 bases fitting TRBD1. The CDR3 covers 15 residues. V lost 4 bases, J lost 8 bases, and 11 bases stayed unmatched. Germline CDR1 and CDR2: LNHNV and YYDKDF (reference sequence). DNA for the CDR3: TGTGCCACCAGCAAACGGACAGGGCTCTCGTCTACGCAGTATTTT. It specifies CATSKRTGLSSTQYF. Using reference TRBV15 and TRBJ2-3 for the parts outside the CDR3, the full variable domain is DAMVIQNPRYQVTQFGKPVTLSCSQTLNHNVMYWYQQKSSQAPKLLFHYYDKDFNNEADTPDNFQSRRPNTSFCFLDIRSPGLGDTAMYLCATSKRTGLSSTQYFGPGTRLTVL.

This chain connects TRBV12-3 or TRBV12-4 to TRBJ2-7; no definite D call. The last part of the DNA fits TRBJ2-5 better; the J call may be wrong. The CDR3 runs 13 residues. The CDR3 here is CASSFEEQETQYF. The CDR3 bases are TGTGCCAGCAGTTTTGAGGAGCAAGAGACCCAGTACTTC.

This chain connects TRBV28 to TRBJ1-2, with D maybe TRBD1 (5 bases). Germline loops: CDR1 MDHEN, CDR2 SYDVKM. V lost 5 bases, J lost 8 bases, and 18 bases lay in between. The CDR3 loop spans 14 amino acids. The CDR3 protein is CASSIPTDPSGYTF. CDR3 nucleotides: TGTGCCAGCAGTATACCGACAGACCCTTCGGGCTACACCTTC.

V and J are TRBV25-1 and TRBJ2-5; perhaps TRBD2 as D (5 bases). V shed 2 bases and J shed 2 bases, with 6 bases lying between them. The CDR3 spans 13 residues. Germline values: CDR1 MGHDK, CDR2 SYGVNS. The CDR3 DNA reads TGTGCCAGCAGTGAACCGGGACAAGAGACCCAGTACTTC. Its protein is CASSEPGQETQYF.